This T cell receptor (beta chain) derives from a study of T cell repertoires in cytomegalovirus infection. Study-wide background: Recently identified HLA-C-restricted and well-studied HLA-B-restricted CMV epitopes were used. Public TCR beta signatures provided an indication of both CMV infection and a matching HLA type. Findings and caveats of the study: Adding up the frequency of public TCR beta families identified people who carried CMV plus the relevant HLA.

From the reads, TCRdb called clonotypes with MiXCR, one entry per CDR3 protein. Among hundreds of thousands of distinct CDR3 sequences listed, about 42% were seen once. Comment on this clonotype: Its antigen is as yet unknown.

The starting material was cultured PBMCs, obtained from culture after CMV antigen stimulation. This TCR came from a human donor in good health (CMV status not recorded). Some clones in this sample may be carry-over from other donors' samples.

The CDR3 spells CASSVAGGLGYNEQFF. The CDR3 nucleotides are TGTGCCAGCAGCGTAGCGGGGGGGCTGGGCTACAATGAGCAGTTCTTC. V gene TRBV9 combines with J gene TRBJ2-1; 8 nucleotides agree with TRBD2. This CDR3 is 16 amino acids long. CDR1 SGDLS and CDR2 YYNGEE come from the germline V gene. J gave up 3 bases and V 0 bases, and 5 bases lay outside the gene matches.